These 15 T cell receptor beta chains share one sample of origin, sequenced in a study of OX40 agonist ivuxolimab in advanced cancers. TCRdb's table, derived via immunoSEQ multiplex PCR, lists solely in-frame clones and lacks some. This sample carries some 86,000 clones, under 85% of them seen once, and the ten largest clones take 3% to 4.5%. Specimen: CD4+ or CD8+ T cells sorted from blood, collected in a trial of the OX40 agonist ivuxolimab. The receptors were gathered from an adult with an advanced solid tumor such as melanoma, head and neck, liver or kidney cancer.

The rearrangement uses TRBV5-1 and TRBJ2-3, with 8 nucleotides matching TRBD1. The CDR3 is 16 residues long. V was pared by 0 bases and J by 0 bases, with 3 bases of the junction left unmatched. From germline, CDR1 is SGHRS and CDR2 YFSETQ. The CDR3, as DNA: TGCGCCAGCAGCTTGGCCGACAGGGGCAGCACAGATACGCAGTATTTT. Its translation is CASSLADRGSTDTQYF.

The chain recombines TRBV5-4 with TRBJ2-3; D is undetermined. This CDR3 is built from 14 residues. CDR1 and CDR2 (germline): SGHNT, YYREEE (reference sequence). Between the trimmed V and J ends, which lost 0 bases and 4 bases, there was a span of 9 bases. The CDR3 DNA reads TGTGCCAGCAGCTTGGTGGCAGCCGCAGATACGCAGTATTTT. This encodes CASSLVAAADTQYF.

This chain links TRBV6-4 with TRBJ2-1, with a weak D call TRBD2 (6 bases). Germline CDR1 MRHNA, CDR2 SNTAGT. There are 15 residues in the CDR3. V lost 3 bases and J 7 bases, leaving 16 bases between the germline ends. The CDR3 bases are TGTGCCAGCAGTGATGGCGGGACCCCGCAAAATGAGCAGTTCTTC. Protein product: CASSDGGTPQNEQFF.

The chain combines TRBV19 with TRBJ1-1, with D unclear. Looked up from germline, CDR1 is LNHDA and CDR2 is SQIVND (reference sequence). V gave up 1 base and J gave up 4 bases, with 10 bases separating them. The CDR3 contains 14 residues. The CDR3 is CASSIGVLGTEAFF. CDR3 DNA sequence: TGTGCCAGTAGTATAGGGGTTCTTGGCACTGAAGCTTTCTTT.

The V call is TRBV7-2, the J call TRBJ2-7; 10 bases agree with TRBD1. The V gene end was trimmed by 6 bases and the J gene end by 2 bases; junction bases not matched to a gene: 7. Germline CDR1 is SGHTA and CDR2 is FQGNSA. This CDR3 comprises 15 residues. In nucleotides, the CDR3 is TGTGCCAGCAGTGGACAGGGGGGTATCACCTACGAGCAGTACTTC. Translated: CASSGQGGITYEQYF.

The rearrangement joins TRBV28 to TRBJ1-5, with D unresolved. Germline V gene lookup returns CDR1 MDHEN and CDR2 SYDVKM. This CDR3 contains 14 residues. Trimming shortened V by 8 bases and J by 2 bases, and 13 bases separated the two germline ends. The CDR3 reads CASGEGFGNQPQHF. The DNA for the CDR3 is TGTGCCAGCGGGGAGGGCTTCGGCAATCAGCCCCAGCATTTT.

The CDR3 nucleotides are TGTGCCAGCAGCCAAGTCCCCAGGACAGGGATCTACAATGAGCAGTTCTTC. Translation: CASSQVPRTGIYNEQFF. V and J are TRBV14 and TRBJ2-1; 8 positions agree with TRBD1. Germline values: CDR1 SGHDN, CDR2 FVKESK. Trimming at V came to 1 base and at J to 3 bases, leaving 8 bases not matched to a gene. The CDR3 runs 17 residues.

The chain combines TRBV5-5 with TRBJ2-7; the D is unclear. This CDR3 comprises 15 residues. Trimming took off 4 bases at V and 0 bases at J, with 14 bases between the two ends. Germline V gene lookup returns CDR1 SGHKS and CDR2 YYEKEE (reference sequence). Here the CDR3 DNA reads TGTGCCAGCAGCCCCTGGGCGCAGAGCTCCTACGAGCAGTACTTC. Protein product: CASSPWAQSSYEQYF.

This clone was observed a single time. The chain is built from TRBV6-1 and TRBJ1-5; D remains ambiguous. This CDR3 spans 13 amino acids. Per germline, CDR1 MNHNS and CDR2 SASEGT. Trimming shortened V by 7 bases and J by 3 bases, and 10 bases separated the two germline ends. This CDR3 is CASMGYFNQPQHF. The CDR3 nucleotides read TGTGCCAGCATGGGTTACTTCAATCAGCCCCAGCATTTT.

The CDR3 loop reads CASSTESGLNTEAFF. The CDR3 nucleotides read TGTGCCAGCAGCACCGAGTCAGGGTTGAACACTGAAGCTTTCTTT. The chain recombines TRBV9 with TRBJ1-1; a weak D match, TRBD1 (5 bases). V lost 4 bases, J lost 0 bases, and 13 bases lay in between. The CDR3 consists of 15 residues. CDR1 is SGDLS and CDR2 is YYNGEE in the germline V gene.

This clone has more than one count but fewer than ten. This chain uses TRBV4-1 with TRBJ1-4; 10 bases are a match to TRBD1. Trimming took 4 bases from V and 0 from J; bases not matched to a gene: 8. Germline V gene sequence: CDR1 MGHRA, CDR2 YSYEKL. The length of the CDR3 is 18 residues. CDR3 nucleotides: TGCGCCAGCAGCCGAACACCGGGACAGGGGACAACTAATGAAAAACTGTTTTTT. The encoded protein is CASSRTPGQGTTNEKLFF.

The rearrangement joins TRBV2 to TRBJ1-1, with a possible D match to TRBD1 (6 bases). Germline V CDR1 and CDR2: SNHLY, FYNNEI. Trimming stripped 8 bases from V and 0 bases from J, with 13 bases between. The CDR3 runs 14 residues. CDR3 coding DNA: TGTGCCAGCGGCCGGACAGCTTTGAACACTGAAGCTTTCTTT. It codes for CASGRTALNTEAFF.

V and J are TRBV7-9 and TRBJ1-1, with 8 positions matching TRBD1. Germline values: CDR1 SEHNR, CDR2 FQNEAQ (reference sequence). The CDR3 spans 16 residues. Unmatched junction bases numbered 5, after V lost 1 base and J lost 1 base. CDR3 residues: CASSLEIQGANTEAFF. The CDR3 DNA reads TGTGCCAGCAGCTTAGAGATTCAGGGGGCGAACACTGAAGCTTTCTTT.

The chain couples TRBV7-2 to TRBJ2-7; 12 bases map to TRBD2. The CDR3 sequence is 19 residues long. Germline V lookup: CDR1 SGHTA, CDR2 FQGNSA. J lost 4 bases, V lost 0 bases, and 13 bases had no gene match. The CDR3 reads CASSLAGTVLAGGAYEQYF. DNA of the CDR3: TGTGCCAGCAGCTTAGCAGGTACTGTACTAGCGGGAGGAGCGTACGAGCAGTACTTC.

V is TRBV5-1 and J is TRBJ2-3; 10 bases are shared with TRBD2. Per the germline V gene, CDR1 is SGHRS and CDR2 is YFSETQ. V dropped 6 bases and J dropped 3; count of bases not matched to a gene: 13. The CDR3 totals 17 residues. The CDR3 sequence is CASMESSGSGGTDTQYF. CDR3 nucleotide sequence: TGCGCCAGCATGGAGTCTAGCGGGAGCGGTGGGACAGATACGCAGTATTTT.